Shown below are 5 T cell receptor beta chains from a single sample sequenced in a study of Ad26.COV2.S vaccination and SARS-CoV-2 variants (dated by TCRdb to about 2021). Library construction relied on the immunoSEQ multiplex PCR assay. Here the immuneACCESS table is served through TCRdb, limited to in-frame sequences with V and J called. Missing clones are a known gap in these copies; in checked studies unresolved V genes cover under half, and the rest lacks a known reason. The sample table records roughly 400,000 clones; over 80% of these occur just once. The top ten clonotypes cover more than 1.5% of the sample. Per the publication, the treatment or condition label means: over 15 received Ad26.COV2.S at low or high dose, single or two shots; roughly 5 received placebo; per-sample allocation not given. Repertoires of vaccine and placebo recipients were sequenced from samples taken on day 63 after the first injection.

This sample comprised peripheral blood, obtained in a trial of Ad26.COV2.S vaccine versus placebo. The receptors shown here come from a person between 18 and 65 years old who received the Ad26.COV2.S COVID-19 vaccine or a placebo.

The gene calls are TRBV7-2 and TRBJ2-4; no definite D call. Germline V gives CDR1 SGHTA, CDR2 FQGNSA. Trimming removed 1 base at V and 8 bases at J, with 9 bases between. This CDR3 region has 13 residues. The CDR3 region is CASSLEGSDIQYF. In DNA form, the CDR3 reads TGTGCCAGCAGCTTAGAAGGGTCGGACATTCAGTACTTC.

The V and J genes are TRBV30 and TRBJ2-3; D is possibly TRBD2 (5 bases). The V and J ends lost 1 base and 2 bases respectively, with 13 bases between them. CDR3 length equals 15 residues. Germline CDR1 GTSNPN, CDR2 SVGIG (reference sequence). CDR3 amino acids: CAWSGFLANTDTQYF. CDR3 DNA sequence: TGTGCCTGGAGTGGTTTTCTAGCCAACACAGATACGCAGTATTTT. The whole variable domain, filled in from reference TRBV30 and TRBJ2-3, reads SQTIHQWPATLVQPVGSPLSLECTVEGTSNPNLYWYRQAAGRGLQLLFYSVGIGQISSEVPQNLSASRPQDRQFILSSKKLLLSDSGFYLCAWSGFLANTDTQYFGPGTRLTVL.

The chain recombines TRBV15 with TRBJ2-5, with D unresolved. The V gene's germline CDR1 is LNHNV and CDR2 YYDKDF (reference sequence). Trimming stripped 0 bases from V and 1 base from J, with 6 bases between. This CDR3 is built from 14 residues. The CDR3 coding sequence is TGTGCCACCAGCAGAGAGCGAAGCCAAGAGACCCAGTACTTC. The encoded protein is CATSRERSQETQYF.

The genes are TRBV19 and TRBJ2-5; TRBD1 agrees at 9 bases. Looked up from germline, CDR1 is LNHDA and CDR2 is SQIVND (reference sequence). The V segment lost 6 bases and the J segment 5 bases; nucleotides outside the gene matches: 19. The CDR3 runs 18 residues. CDR3 in DNA: TGTGCCAGTAGCGGGCCAAGACATAAGGGACAGGGCGAGGAGACCCAGTACTTC. Translated, it gives CASSGPRHKGQGEETQYF.

This chain connects TRBV11-2 to TRBJ2-1; D might be TRBD2 (5 bases). This CDR3 contains 13 residues. Germline-derived CDR1 and CDR2 are SGHAT and FQNNGV. The germline V and J ends were trimmed by 3 bases and 9 bases, with 12 bases remaining between them. CDR3 nucleotides: TGTGCCAGCAGCTTTCCCGGGGTCAGTGAGCAGTTCTTC. Its protein is CASSFPGVSEQFF. The entire variable domain, with the rest obtained from reference TRBV11-2 and TRBJ2-1, is as follows: EAGVAQSPRYKIIEKRQSVAFWCNPISGHATLYWYQQILGQGPKLLIQFQNNGVVDDSQLPKDRFSAERLKGVDSTLKIQPAKLEDSAVYLCASSFPGVSEQFFGPGTRLTVL.